These 12 T cell receptor beta chains share one sample of origin, sequenced in a study of control samples from healthy donors and cancer patients. The assay was immunoSEQ multiplex PCR, and TCRdb's table has in-frame clones only and misses some. Of fewer than 200,000 clones in the sample, 90% are singletons; the top ten hold 1.4%. Specimen: blood. The receptors were gathered from a woman aged 50 to 65 in good health.

As DNA, the CDR3 is TGTGCCATCAGCGAAGACAGTAGCTATGGCTACACCTTC. It encodes CAISEDSSYGYTF. The chain carries TRBV10-3 and TRBJ1-2; D might be TRBD1 (5 bases). V lost 6 bases and J lost 4, with 12 bases in between. CDR1 ENHRY and CDR2 SYGVKD come from the germline V gene. This CDR3 is built from 13 residues.

The chain has TRBV4-3 and TRBJ1-5, with 11 positions matching TRBD1. V trimming: 4 bases; J trimming: 4 bases; junction bases outside the gene matches: 3. Germline CDR1 is LGHNA and CDR2 is YSLEER. The CDR3 totals 15 residues. CDR3 loop: CASSPGTGGNQPQHF. CDR3 in DNA: TGCGCCAGCAGCCCCGGGACAGGGGGGAATCAGCCCCAGCATTTT.

CDR3: CASSIRQGAFIYGYTF. CDR3 coding DNA: TGTGCCAGTAGTATAAGACAGGGAGCCTTCATCTATGGCTACACCTTC. The chain employs TRBV19 and TRBJ1-2; 7 bases line up with TRBD1. V shed 2 bases and J 4 bases; nucleotides not matched to a gene: 10. Germline V gene lookup returns CDR1 LNHDA and CDR2 SQIVND (reference sequence). CDR3 length equals 16 residues.

This chain joins TRBV11-2 and TRBJ1-5, with 7 bases lining up with TRBD1. The CDR3 totals 15 residues. With V trimmed by 4 bases and J by 2 bases, 5 bases remained unmatched. Per germline, CDR1 SGHAT and CDR2 FQNNGV. CDR3 nucleotide sequence: TGTGCCAGCAGCTCCGACAGGGTAGGCAATCAGCCCCAGCATTTT. Translated: CASSSDRVGNQPQHF.

This chain joins TRBV28 and TRBJ2-5; 8 bases are shared with TRBD1. The V gene end was trimmed by 5 bases and the J gene end by 7 bases; junction bases not matched to a gene: 15. CDR3 length: 16 residues. In germline, CDR1 is MDHEN, CDR2 SYDVKM. The CDR3 spells CASSRDRGPRRGTQYF. CDR3 DNA sequence: TGTGCCAGCAGTCGAGACAGGGGACCCAGGAGGGGGACCCAGTACTTC.

This chain joins TRBV3-1 (or the pseudogene TRBV3-2) and TRBJ1-1; D remains ambiguous. CDR1 is LGHDT and CDR2 is YNNKEL in the germline V gene (reference sequence). V was shortened by 1 base and J by 6 bases, with 9 bases between the two germline ends. CDR3 length equals 13 residues. CDR3 in DNA: TGTGCCAGCAGCCAAGGGATGCCTTCTGAAGCTTTCTTT. Translating gives CASSQGMPSEAFF.

The chain combines TRBV28 with TRBJ1-2, with D unclear. The CDR3 is 13 amino acids. CDR1 is MDHEN and CDR2 is SYDVKM in the germline V gene. Trimming cost V 2 bases and J 8 bases, with 12 bases left between them. CDR3 DNA: TGTGCCAGCAGTTTACGAGGGTCCGACGGCTACACCTTC. The encoded protein is CASSLRGSDGYTF.

The chain joins TRBV6-6 to TRBJ1-6, with a tentative D call TRBD1 (6 bases). Germline values: CDR1 MNHNY, CDR2 SVGAGI (reference sequence). Deletions cut 6 bases from V and 9 bases from J, with 15 bases between. The CDR3 consists of 14 residues. The CDR3 nucleotides are TGTGCCAGCAGAGAGGGGGGGGAGGCTTCACCCCTCCACTTT. Amino acids: CASREGGEASPLHF.

The rearrangement uses TRBV9 and TRBJ2-3; D possibly corresponds to TRBD1 (6 bases). The CDR3 runs 15 residues. V lost 0 bases, J lost 2 bases, and 10 bases lay in between. Germline-derived CDR1 and CDR2 are SGDLS and YYNGEE. CDR3 sequence: CASSVDRVLTDTQYF. The CDR3 coding sequence is TGTGCCAGCAGCGTAGACAGGGTTCTCACAGATACGCAGTATTTT.

This clone was observed a single time. The rearrangement uses TRBV24-1 and TRBJ2-3; no reliable D call. CDR3 size: 15 residues. V was shortened by 1 base and J by 2 bases, with 9 bases between the two germline ends. Germline lookup yields CDR1 KGHDR and CDR2 SFDVKD. CDR3 in DNA: TGTGCCACCAGTGATTTCTATCCTTTCACAGATACGCAGTATTTT. Translation: CATSDFYPFTDTQYF.

The chain couples TRBV29-1 to TRBJ2-2; 8 bases map to TRBD2. Germline CDR1 is SQVTM and CDR2 is ANQGSEA. V lost 0 bases and J lost 7; bases outside the gene matches: 10. CDR3 length equals 16 residues. The CDR3 here is CSVEDANSGVGGELFF. CDR3 DNA sequence: TGCAGCGTTGAAGATGCGAATAGCGGGGTCGGCGGGGAGCTGTTTTTT.

The gene calls are TRBV28 and TRBJ2-1; D remains ambiguous. V lost 3 bases and J 8 bases, leaving 8 bases between the germline ends. The CDR3 runs to 12 residues. Looked up from germline, CDR1 is MDHEN and CDR2 is SYDVKM. CDR3 DNA sequence: TGTGCCAGCAGTTTTGGTGTTTATGAGCAGTTCTTC. Amino acid sequence: CASSFGVYEQFF.